The T cell receptor (beta chain) under discussion was sequenced for a study of cytotoxic CD8 clonotypes in ibrutinib-treated CLL. V trimming: 5 bases; J trimming: 3 bases; junction bases outside the gene matches: 14. Looked up from germline, CDR1 is LGHNT and CDR2 is FRNRAP. This CDR3 has 17 amino acids. Sequenced by immunoSEQ multiplex PCR; TCRdb stores in-frame clones only, minus some. In the table there are some 310,000 clones, 80% of which are singletons. The chain recombines TRBV12-5 with TRBJ2-7, with 9 bases fitting TRBD2. The sequence derives from a human donor with chronic lymphocytic leukemia. The material sequenced was PBMCs, taken before ibrutinib treatment. CDR3 loop: CASGTAFMTSGIYEQYF. The CDR3 DNA sequence: TGTGCTAGTGGTACTGCCTTTATGACTAGCGGAATCTACGAGCAGTACTTC.